This T cell receptor (beta chain) originates from a study of radiotherapy plus CTLA-4 blockade in lung cancer. Treatment of patients with chemo-refractory metastatic non-small-cell lung cancer consisted of focal radiation plus CTLA-4 blockade with ipilimumab. Profiled with immunoSEQ multiplex PCR; TCRdb holds only in-frame clones, not every one. Among roughly 54,000 clones listed, approximately 80% were seen once. There are 14 residues in the CDR3. The ends lost 3 bases at V and 5 bases at J; junction bases unmatched: 4. Germline V gene sequence: CDR1 SGHRS, CDR2 YFSETQ. The chain couples TRBV5-1 to TRBJ2-5; 10 bases align to TRBD2. The source material was peripheral blood, sampled from a patient treated with radiotherapy plus ipilimumab. The TCR sequence derives from a human donor with non-small cell lung cancer who had a partial response to radiotherapy plus ipilimumab. The CDR3, as DNA: TGCGCCAGCAGCTCGACTAGCGGGTCGGAGACCCAGTACTTC. This translates into CASSSTSGSETQYF.